The 18 T cell receptor beta chains below all came from one sample that was sequenced in a study of regulatory T cells in long-lasting Graves disease (dated by TCRdb to the early 2020s). The library came from multiplex PCR. TCRdb names Illumina HiSeq 4000 as the instrument used. TCR beta libraries were built with iRepertoire HTBI primers and Arm-PCR amplification of CDR3 regions. In TCRdb, the public reads were trimmed at Q25 with fastp and aligned with MiXCR, with productive beta chains retained. For every CDR3 protein sequence, its rows merge into one entry that carries the most common genes and DNA. The sample includes around 500,000 distinct CDR3 sequences, with about 11% observed a single time. Over 7% of the sample comes from the top ten. Sample time point, as interpreted from the label and publication: newly diagnosed GD, antithyroid drugs for less than 3 months. For both TCR sequencing and RNA sequencing, RNA was extracted from PBMCs in TRIzol.

A further study also used this sample, focusing on T cells in Graves' hyperthyroidism and ophthalmopathy.

The source was peripheral blood mononuclear cells (PBMCs), collected at new diagnosis, from a patient treated with antithyroid drugs. Receptors were obtained from a woman younger than 45 with Graves disease. Donor details come from another sample of the same person, matched by shared clones.

The CDR3 nucleotides read TGCAGTGCTAGTAGGGGGAGACGAGCTTTCTTT. It yields the protein CSASRGRRAFF. This chain uses TRBV20-1 with TRBJ1-1; a possible D gene is TRBD1 (6 bases). Germline CDR1 and CDR2: DFQATT and SNEGSKA (reference sequence). Trimming took 3 bases from V and 10 from J, leaving 12 bases between them. The CDR3 loop spans 11 amino acids.

Ten or more counts support this clonotype. CDR3 bases: TGTGCCAGCAGTTCTTTGAAGTGGGGCGCAGACTATGGCTACACCTTC. Translated, it gives CASSSLKWGADYGYTF. This sequence joins TRBV11-2 and TRBJ1-2, with a tentative D call TRBD1 (5 bases). Trimming took 6 bases from V and 3 from J, leaving 20 bases between them. CDR3 size: 16 residues. Germline V gene sequence: CDR1 SGHAT, CDR2 FQNNGV. The full variable domain, its missing parts supplied by reference TRBV11-2 and TRBJ1-2, is EAGVAQSPRYKIIEKRQSVAFWCNPISGHATLYWYQQILGQGPKLLIQFQNNGVVDDSQLPKDRFSAERLKGVDSTLKIQPAKLEDSAVYLCASSSLKWGADYGYTFGSGTRLTVV.

Concerning this clonotype: One end of the junction fails to match germline, which may point to a read error. The chain joins TRBV5-1 to TRBJ1-2; D is unclear. CDR1 SGHRS and CDR2 YFSETQ come from the germline V gene. There are 12 residues in the CDR3. For the CDR3, the DNA is TGCGCCAGCATTGACTCCTTCGGGTCCCAACTTTTC. Translation: CASIDSFGSQLF.

The table lists this clonotype with many counts. The chain couples TRBV27 to TRBJ2-2; maybe TRBD1 (5 bases). Trimming removed 0 bases at V and 5 bases at J, with 16 bases between. The CDR3 is 17 amino acids. From germline, CDR1 is MNHEY and CDR2 SMNVEV (reference sequence). The CDR3 sequence is CASSLSGDQGRTGELFF. The DNA for the CDR3 is TGTGCCAGCAGTTTATCTGGGGATCAGGGTCGGACCGGGGAGCTGTTTTTT.

The chain has TRBV2 and TRBJ2-2; TRBD2 matches 11 bases. The CDR3 totals 18 residues. The V gene's germline CDR1 is SNHLY and CDR2 FYNNEI. V was clipped by 3 bases and J by 5 bases; unmatched bases: 11. The CDR3 loop reads CASSEEASGRYRTGELFF. In nucleotides, the CDR3 is TGTGCCAGCAGTGAGGAGGCTAGCGGGAGGTACAGGACCGGGGAGCTGTTTTTT.

This clonotype was seen only a few times. One end of the junction fails to match germline, which may point to a read error. The chain couples TRBV24-1 to TRBJ2-3; D ambiguous. The CDR3 loop spans 13 amino acids. Germline CDR1 is KGHDR and CDR2 is SFDVKD. CDR3 nucleotides: TGTGCCATCAGTGCTCCTATCACAGATACGCAGTATTTT. Amino acids: CAISAPITDTQYF.

Written as DNA, the CDR3 is TGCAGCGTTGAAATAGTCTCCGGGGAGCTGTTTTTT. Translated, it gives CSVEIVSGELFF. The chain is built from TRBV29-1 and TRBJ2-2; no firm D call. Germline CDR1 and CDR2: SQVTM and ANQGSEA. Trimming removed 2 bases at V and 6 bases at J, with 7 bases between. The CDR3 covers 12 residues.

Many counts were recorded for this clonotype. The genes are TRBV6-1 and TRBJ1-1; tentatively, D is TRBD1 (6 bases). CDR3 size: 14 residues. Between the trimmed V and J ends, which lost 5 bases and 7 bases, there was a span of 17 bases. Germline V gene data show CDR1 as MNHNS and CDR2 as SASEGT. CDR3 in amino acids: CASSNIRQDFEAFF. The CDR3 nucleotides read TGTGCCAGCAGTAACATCCGACAGGACTTTGAAGCTTTCTTT.

A note on this clonotype: A read error is possible here, since a much larger clone lies one base away. The J gene is TRBJ2-2, the V gene TRBV11-2, with 10 bases aligning to TRBD1. Germline trimming cut 8 bases from V and 5 bases from J; bases unmatched to any gene: 14. Germline assignment: CDR1 SGHAT and CDR2 FQNNGV. The CDR3 has 17 amino acids. The CDR3 spells CASGGPTGGSRTGELFF. DNA for the CDR3: TGTGCCAGCGGCGGCCCGACAGGGGGCAGTAGGACCGGGGAGCTGTTTTTT.

This clonotype has a count of ten or more. The chain has TRBV7-2 and TRBJ2-1, with TRBD2 matching over 11 bases. After removal of 4 bases from V and 8 bases from J, the junction contained 7 bases not matched to a gene. Germline CDR1 is SGHTA and CDR2 is FQGNSA. The CDR3 covers 15 residues. The CDR3 here is CASSSIAGGLYEQFF. The CDR3 bases are TGTGCCAGCAGCTCTATAGCGGGAGGGTTATATGAGCAGTTCTTC. The whole variable domain, remainder taken from reference TRBV7-2 and TRBJ2-1, is GAGVSQSPSNKVTEKGKDVELRCDPISGHTALYWYRQSLGQGLEFLIYFQGNSAPDKSGLPSDRFSAERTGGSVSTLTIQRTQQEDSAVYLCASSSIAGGLYEQFFGPGTRLTVL.

This clonotype was seen at least ten times. CDR3 region: CASSSYGTNTDTQYF. The CDR3, as DNA: TGTGCCAGCAGTTCGTACGGGACTAACACAGATACGCAGTATTTT. The rearrangement uses TRBV27 and TRBJ2-3, with 7 bases fitting TRBD2. From germline, CDR1 is MNHEY and CDR2 SMNVEV (reference sequence). With 4 bases clipped from V and 2 bases from J, the junction kept 6 bases outside the gene matches. This CDR3 is 15 amino acids long.

Only a few counts were recorded for this clonotype. The rearrangement uses TRBV20-1 and TRBJ2-7; 8 nucleotides align to TRBD2. The V gene end was trimmed by 0 bases and the J gene end by 0 bases; junction bases not matched to a gene: 4. Germline CDR1 and CDR2: DFQATT and SNEGSKA (reference sequence). The CDR3 extends over 15 amino acids. CDR3: CSARDPGGDSYEQYF. The DNA of the CDR3 is TGCAGTGCTAGAGACCCGGGGGGGGACTCCTACGAGCAGTACTTC.

This clonotype was counted ten times or more. The chain links TRBV24-1 to TRBJ2-1, with D perhaps TRBD2 (6 bases). The V gene lost 10 bases and the J gene lost 1 base, with 13 bases spanning the gap. CDR1 and CDR2 from the germline V gene are KGHDR and SFDVKD. The CDR3 covers 14 residues. The CDR3: CATGTGSSYNEQFF. In DNA, the CDR3 is TGTGCCACAGGGACCGGGAGTTCCTACAATGAGCAGTTCTTC.

In this sample, this clonotype turned up a few times. The V gene is TRBV30, the J gene TRBJ2-2; TRBD2 matches at 13 bases. The CDR3 has 20 amino acids. J gave up 1 base and V 0 bases, and 11 bases lay outside the gene matches. In germline, CDR1 is GTSNPN, CDR2 SVGIG (reference sequence). CDR3 DNA: TGTGCCTGGAGTGTAAAAACGGGACTAGCGGGAAGGAAGAACACCGGGGAGCTGTTTTTT. Encoded protein: CAWSVKTGLAGRKNTGELFF. The entire variable domain, with the rest obtained from reference TRBV30 and TRBJ2-2, is as follows: SQTIHQWPATLVQPVGSPLSLECTVEGTSNPNLYWYRQAAGRGLQLLFYSVGIGQISSEVPQNLSASRPQDRQFILSSKKLLLSDSGFYLCAWSVKTGLAGRKNTGELFFGEGSRLTVL.

The chain couples TRBV11-1 to TRBJ2-5; TRBD1 matches at 8 bases. The V and J ends lost 0 bases and 2 bases, in that order; junction bases with no gene match: 8. Germline V CDR1 and CDR2: SGHAT, FQDESV (reference sequence). This CDR3 comprises 17 residues. In DNA form, the CDR3 reads TGTGCCAGCAGCTTAGCCCCCGGGACAGGTTATCAAGAGACCCAGTACTTC. This translates into CASSLAPGTGYQETQYF.

In its sample, this clonotype was seen many times. The chain couples TRBV28 to TRBJ2-1; D possibly uses TRBD1 or TRBD2 (6 bases each). CDR3 length equals 14 residues. The V gene lost 5 bases and the J gene lost 8 bases, with 16 bases spanning the gap. Germline V CDR1 and CDR2: MDHEN, SYDVKM. CDR3 nucleotides: TGTGCCAGCAGTCCCGAGGGGGGCATCGATGAGCAGTTCTTC. It translates to CASSPEGGIDEQFF.

The gene calls are TRBV7-2 and TRBJ2-1; D is undetermined. The length of the CDR3 is 14 residues. Trimming cost V 1 base and J 4 bases, with 8 bases left between them. CDR1 is SGHTA, CDR2 FQGNSA, per germline. The CDR3: CASSLDAAYNEQFF. In nucleotides, the CDR3 is TGTGCCAGCAGCTTAGATGCGGCTTACAATGAGCAGTTCTTC. Variable domain in full (rest from reference TRBV7-2 and TRBJ2-1): GAGVSQSPSNKVTEKGKDVELRCDPISGHTALYWYRQSLGQGLEFLIYFQGNSAPDKSGLPSDRFSAERTGGSVSTLTIQRTQQEDSAVYLCASSLDAAYNEQFFGPGTRLTVL.

In this sample, this clonotype turned up many times. The V call is TRBV15, the J call TRBJ2-2, with a possible D match to TRBD2 (5 bases). The CDR3 is 14 residues long. The ends were cut back, 10 bases at V and 2 bases at J, with 14 bases in the middle. Per germline, CDR1 LNHNV and CDR2 YYDKDF (reference sequence). CDR3 coding DNA: TGTGCCATACGAGAGGAGGCCAACACCGGGGAGCTGTTTTTT. Translating gives CAIREEANTGELFF.